This TCR beta chain emerged from a study of T cell changes during pregnancy in multiple sclerosis. This CDR3 region has 17 residues. Germline CDR1 is WSHSY and CDR2 is SAAADI. Unmatched junction bases numbered 9, after V lost 0 bases and J lost 6 bases. Profiling relied on immunoSEQ multiplex PCR, and the TCRdb table lists in-frame clones only, not all of them. The repertoire includes some 110,000 clones, about 93% of them detected once, and 1.5% sits in the top ten. The V and J genes are TRBV10-2 and TRBJ2-5; TRBD2 aligns across 11 bases. The sample here was peripheral blood, taken in the third trimester of pregnancy. This receptor was obtained from a female donor with multiple sclerosis, enrolled in a pregnancy study. CDR3 sequence (DNA): TGCGCCAGCAGTGAGTCTGGGGTAGCGGGGGGGCTGCAGACCCAGTACTTC. This translates into CASSESGVAGGLQTQYF.